Shown below are 11 T cell receptor beta chains from a single sample sequenced in a study of cytomegalovirus exposure and HLA in healthy donors. PCR was performed using 60 Vbeta and 13 Jbeta primers. Some clones are missing from TCRdb's copy, which holds only in-frame ones; the method was immunoSEQ multiplex PCR. The repertoire includes around 130,000 clones, 65% to 80% of them detected once, and 1.5% to 2% sits in the top ten. The material sequenced was PBMCs. The receptors were gathered from a young woman in good health and CMV-seronegative.

At least ten counts were recorded for this clone. The V gene is TRBV2, the J gene TRBJ2-3; D unresolved. This CDR3 region has 12 residues. Germline V gene sequence: CDR1 SNHLY, CDR2 FYNNEI. Trimming removed 4 bases at V and 0 bases at J, with 2 bases between. Here the CDR3 reads CASSASTDTQYF. The CDR3 nucleotides read TGTGCCAGCAGTGCTAGCACAGATACGCAGTATTTT.

This clone appeared a single time. CDR3 sequence: CASSPQAGELFF. As DNA, the CDR3 is TGTGCCAGCTCACCTCAGGCCGGGGAGCTGTTTTTT. This rearrangement joins TRBV18 to TRBJ2-2; D is unclear. The CDR3 is 12 residues long. Trimming took 3 bases from V and 6 from J, leaving 5 bases between them. CDR1 KGHSH and CDR2 LQKENI come from the germline V gene.

The chain carries TRBV5-5 and TRBJ2-4, with 7 bases that match TRBD1. Germline assignment: CDR1 SGHKS and CDR2 YYEKEE (reference sequence). V shed 1 base and J 5 bases; nucleotides not matched to a gene: 3. The CDR3 sequence is 14 residues long. CDR3 in DNA: TGTGCCAGCAGCTTGAGAGGACAGGAAAACATTCAGTACTTC. Translation: CASSLRGQENIQYF.

Only a few counts were recorded for this clone. The rearrangement links TRBV28 to TRBJ2-7; D is unresolved. CDR3 length: 12 amino acids. The V gene lost 1 base and the J gene lost 3 bases, with 4 bases spanning the gap. CDR1 and CDR2 from the germline V gene are MDHEN and SYDVKM. CDR3 residues: CASSLSLYEQYF. The CDR3 coding sequence is TGTGCCAGCAGTTTATCTCTCTACGAGCAGTACTTC.

V usage is TRBV6-6 and J usage is TRBJ1-2, with 8 positions matching TRBD1. Germline trimming cut 5 bases from V and 5 bases from J; bases unmatched to any gene: 4. The germline V gene has CDR1 MNHNY and CDR2 SVGAGI (reference sequence). The CDR3 has 13 residues. CDR3 nucleotide sequence: TGTGCCAGCAGTCGGACAGGGCCTTATGGCTACACCTTC. This gives the protein CASSRTGPYGYTF.

This chain links TRBV27 with TRBJ2-7; tentatively, D is TRBD2 (5 bases). Germline CDR1 and CDR2: MNHEY and SMNVEV (reference sequence). The CDR3 totals 15 residues. The V end lost 8 bases, the J end lost 0 bases, and 17 bases lay between the germline ends. CDR3: CASPKAATFSYEQYF. The DNA of the CDR3 is TGTGCCAGCCCCAAAGCGGCGACTTTCTCCTACGAGCAGTACTTC.

The gene calls are TRBV29-1 and TRBJ2-7, with D possibly matching TRBD1 (6 bases). The germline gives CDR1 SQVTM, CDR2 ANQGSEA. The CDR3 totals 13 residues. Between the trimmed V and J ends, which lost 6 bases and 1 base, there was a span of 13 bases. Here the CDR3 reads CSVMNRESYEQYF. CDR3 DNA sequence: TGCAGCGTAATGAACAGGGAGTCCTACGAGCAGTACTTC.

The V gene is TRBV6-1, the J gene TRBJ2-7; perhaps TRBD1 as D (6 bases). This CDR3 is 13 amino acids long. V was trimmed by 2 bases and J by 6 bases, leaving 11 bases between them. Germline CDR1 reads MNHNS; CDR2 reads SASEGT. The CDR3 DNA sequence: TGTGCCAGCAGTGAAAGGGTAGGGGGCGAGCAGTACTTC. It codes for CASSERVGGEQYF.

The J gene is TRBJ2-3, the V gene TRBV7-6, with TRBD1 identical over 9 bases. The CDR3 loop spans 16 amino acids. J gave up 2 bases and V 4 bases, and 7 bases lay outside the gene matches. The germline CDR1 and CDR2 sequences are SGHVS and FNYEAQ. This chain's CDR3 is CASSSGTGLDTDTQYF. DNA of the CDR3: TGTGCCAGCAGCTCTGGGACAGGGTTGGACACAGATACGCAGTATTTT. Drawing the rest from reference TRBV7-6 and TRBJ2-3, the complete variable domain is GAGVSQSPRYKVTKRGQDVALRCDPISGHVSLYWYRQALGQGPEFLTYFNYEAQQDKSGLPNDRFSAERPEGSISTLTIQRTEQRDSAMYRCASSSGTGLDTDTQYFGPGTRLTVL.

This clone was recorded a few times. The chain carries TRBV9 and TRBJ1-1; no clear D gene. This CDR3 comprises 14 residues. Per the germline V gene, CDR1 is SGDLS and CDR2 is YYNGEE. The V end lost 4 bases, the J end lost 4 bases, and 14 bases lay between the germline ends. This CDR3 is CASSFTLEGTEAFF. DNA of the CDR3: TGTGCCAGCAGCTTCACCCTGGAGGGCACTGAAGCTTTCTTT.

This chain joins TRBV25-1 and TRBJ1-1; 7 positions agree with TRBD1. After removal of 4 bases from V and 5 bases from J, the junction contained 7 bases not matched to a gene. The CDR3 sequence is 14 residues long. From germline, CDR1 is MGHDK and CDR2 SYGVNS. CDR3 sequence (DNA): TGTGCCAGCAGTGGGCTGACAGGGAGGACTGAAGCTTTCTTT. Its protein is CASSGLTGRTEAFF. The full variable domain, its missing parts supplied by reference TRBV25-1 and TRBJ1-1, is EADIYQTPRYLVIGTGKKITLECSQTMGHDKMYWYQQDPGMELHLIHYSYGVNSTEKGDLSSESTVSRIRTEHFPLTLESARPSHTSQYLCASSGLTGRTEAFFGQGTRLTVV.